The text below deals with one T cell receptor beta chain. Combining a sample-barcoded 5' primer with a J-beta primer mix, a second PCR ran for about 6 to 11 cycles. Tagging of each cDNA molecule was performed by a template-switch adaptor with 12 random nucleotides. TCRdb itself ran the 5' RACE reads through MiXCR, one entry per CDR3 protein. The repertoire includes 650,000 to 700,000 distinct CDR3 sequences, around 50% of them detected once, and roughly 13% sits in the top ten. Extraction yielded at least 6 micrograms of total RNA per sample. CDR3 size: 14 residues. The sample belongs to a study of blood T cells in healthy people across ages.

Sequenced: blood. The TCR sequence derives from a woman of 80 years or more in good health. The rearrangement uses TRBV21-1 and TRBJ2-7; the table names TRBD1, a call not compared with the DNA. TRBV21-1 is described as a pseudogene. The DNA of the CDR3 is TGTGCCAGCAGCAAGGGGGACAGCTCCTACGAGCAGTACTTC. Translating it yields CASSKGDSSYEQYF.